This T cell receptor (beta chain) was recorded in a study of spatial heterogeneity in lung cancer. Points from the study as a whole: The number of expanded tumor alpha and beta chains correlated with mutation number.

Time point reported: sample taken at primary tumor resection. TCRs were sequenced from unsorted whole RNA of tumor, nontumor lung or PBMC. Via MiXCR, TCRdb re-called the 5' RACE reads, giving one row per CDR3 protein. The data show about 7,800 distinct CDR3 sequences, 8.2% seen once. Many counts were recorded for this clonotype. The antigen remains undetermined. The CDR3 has 14 residues. Trimming left V 7 bases short and J 0 bases short, with 14 bases between. Germline values: CDR1 SGHRS, CDR2 YFSETQ. This sample comprised lung tumor tissue, obtained at surgery. The receptor's source is a male donor with early-stage non-small cell lung cancer. The chain joins TRBV5-1 to TRBJ2-7; D possibly corresponds to TRBD1 (6 bases). Here the CDR3 DNA reads TGCGCCAGCGTCCGGGACACGTTCTCCTACGAGCAGTACTTC. As protein: CASVRDTFSYEQYF.